Below are 5 T cell receptor beta chains sequenced from a single sample in a study of T cell changes during pregnancy in multiple sclerosis. TCRdb's copy holds only in-frame clones and misses some; the assay was immunoSEQ multiplex PCR. The sample shows around 43,000 clones, roughly 92% of them seen only once. This specimen consisted of CD4+ T cells from peripheral blood mononuclear cells, obtained before pregnancy. The receptor source for this set is a female donor with multiple sclerosis, enrolled in a pregnancy study.

V and J are TRBV5-1 and TRBJ2-7; tentatively, D is TRBD1 (6 bases). V was clipped by 2 bases and J by 6 bases, with 15 bases between them. Germline assignment: CDR1 SGHRS and CDR2 YFSETQ. CDR3 size: 14 residues. CDR3 sequence (DNA): TGCGCCAGCAGCTTTACAGGGTTGGGTAGCGAGCAGTACTTC. This translates into CASSFTGLGSEQYF.

V is TRBV2 and J is TRBJ2-5, with D possibly TRBD2 on 6 matching bases. The germline gives CDR1 SNHLY, CDR2 FYNNEI. Trimming took 4 bases from V and 12 from J, leaving 18 bases between them. The CDR3 spans 13 residues. DNA of the CDR3: TGTGCCAGCAGTGGTTTCCCCTGGGACTGGAAGTACTTC. The encoded protein is CASSGFPWDWKYF.

This clone was seen only once. The chain has TRBV9 and TRBJ2-2, with 7 bases identical to TRBD1. CDR3 length: 14 residues. J was trimmed by 5 bases and V by 1 base; bases with no gene match: 2. Looked up from germline, CDR1 is SGDLS and CDR2 is YYNGEE. In nucleotides, the CDR3 is TGTGCCAGCAGCGTACTACAGGGGACCGGGGAGCTGTTTTTT. Residues: CASSVLQGTGELFF. The entire variable domain, with the rest obtained from reference TRBV9 and TRBJ2-2, is as follows: DSGVTQTPKHLITATGQRVTLRCSPRSGDLSVYWYQQSLDQGLQFLIQYYNGEERAKGNILERFSAQQFPDLHSELNLSSLELGDSALYFCASSVLQGTGELFFGEGSRLTVL.

The genes are TRBV19 and TRBJ1-4, with D unclear. Between the trimmed V and J ends, which lost 7 bases and 8 bases, there was a span of 17 bases. The germline CDR1 and CDR2 sequences are LNHDA and SQIVND (reference sequence). The length of the CDR3 is 14 residues. The CDR3 bases are TGTGCCAGTACCTCGGCGTGGCGAGGGGAAAAACTGTTTTTT. This codes for CASTSAWRGEKLFF.

The J gene is TRBJ2-7, the V gene TRBV5-1; 9 bases agree with TRBD1. After removal of 3 bases from V and 4 bases from J, the junction contained 11 bases not matched to a gene. Germline CDR1 and CDR2: SGHRS and YFSETQ. The CDR3 spans 16 residues. CDR3 region: CASSWTGTGIAYEQYF. The CDR3 region has the DNA TGCGCCAGCAGCTGGACCGGGACAGGGATTGCATACGAGCAGTACTTC.